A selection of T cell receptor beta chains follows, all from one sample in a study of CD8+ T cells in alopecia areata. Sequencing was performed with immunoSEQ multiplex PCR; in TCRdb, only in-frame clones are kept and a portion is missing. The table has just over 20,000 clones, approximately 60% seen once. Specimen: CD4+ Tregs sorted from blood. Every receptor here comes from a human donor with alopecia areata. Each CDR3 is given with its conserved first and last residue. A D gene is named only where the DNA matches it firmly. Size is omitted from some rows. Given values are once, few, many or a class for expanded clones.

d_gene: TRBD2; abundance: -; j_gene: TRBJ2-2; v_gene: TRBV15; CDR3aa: CATSTPSGSVTGELFF; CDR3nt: TGTGCCACCAGCACACCTAGCGGGAGTGTCACCGGGGAGCTGTTTTTT
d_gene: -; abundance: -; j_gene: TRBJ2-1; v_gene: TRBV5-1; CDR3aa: CASSLDGAGYNEQFF; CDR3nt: TGCGCCAGCAGCTTGGATGGGGCGGGTTACAATGAGCAGTTCTTC
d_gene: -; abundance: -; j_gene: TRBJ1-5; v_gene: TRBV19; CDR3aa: CASSIGGLGGQPQHF; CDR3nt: TGTGCCAGTAGTATAGGGGGGCTGGGCGGTCAGCCCCAGCATTTT
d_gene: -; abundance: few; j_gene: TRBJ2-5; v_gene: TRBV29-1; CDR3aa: CSVVPGQETQYF; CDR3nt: TGCAGCGTTGTTCCGGGGCAAGAGACCCAGTACTTC
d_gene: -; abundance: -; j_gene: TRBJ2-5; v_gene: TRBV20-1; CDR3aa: CSAGGQETQYF; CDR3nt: TGCAGTGCCGGGGGTCAAGAGACCCAGTACTTC
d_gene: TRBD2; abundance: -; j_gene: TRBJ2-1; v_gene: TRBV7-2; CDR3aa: CASSSPRTSGGAYNEQFF; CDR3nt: TGTGCCAGCAGCTCCCCAAGGACTAGCGGGGGGGCGTACAATGAGCAGTTCTTC
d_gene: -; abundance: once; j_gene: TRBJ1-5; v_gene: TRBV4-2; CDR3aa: CASSRSPAGNQPQHF; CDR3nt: TGTGCCAGCAGCCGTTCTCCGGCCGGCAATCAGCCCCAGCATTTT
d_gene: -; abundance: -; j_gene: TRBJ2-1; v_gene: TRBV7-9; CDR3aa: CASSGPTVPNEQFF; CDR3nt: TGTGCCAGTAGCGGACCGACCGTTCCCAATGAGCAGTTCTTC
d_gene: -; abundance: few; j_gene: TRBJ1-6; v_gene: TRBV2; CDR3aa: CASPKDNNSPLHF; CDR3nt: TGTGCCAGCCCCAAGGATAATAATTCACCCCTCCACTTT
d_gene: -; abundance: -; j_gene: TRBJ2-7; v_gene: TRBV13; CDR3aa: CASSDHSSSYEQYF; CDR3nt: TGTGCCAGCAGCGACCACTCCTCCTCCTACGAGCAGTACTTC
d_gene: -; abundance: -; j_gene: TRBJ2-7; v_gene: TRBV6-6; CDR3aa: CASGSTRDTNF; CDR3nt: TGTGCCAGCGGGTCTACCCGGGACACCAACTTC
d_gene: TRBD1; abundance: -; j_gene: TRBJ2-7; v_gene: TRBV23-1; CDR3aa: CASSQWVGTAYSYEQYF; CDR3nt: TGCGCCAGCAGTCAATGGGTGGGGACAGCCTACTCCTACGAGCAGTACTTC
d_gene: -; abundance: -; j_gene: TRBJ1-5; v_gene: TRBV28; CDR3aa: CASRVLGRVQPQHF; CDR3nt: TGTGCCAGCAGAGTTTTGGGCAGGGTTCAGCCCCAGCATTTT
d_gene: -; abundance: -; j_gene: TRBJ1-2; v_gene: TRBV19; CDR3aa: CASSTPGLSYGYTF; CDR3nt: TGTGCCAGTAGTACCCCGGGACTTTCCTATGGCTACACCTTC
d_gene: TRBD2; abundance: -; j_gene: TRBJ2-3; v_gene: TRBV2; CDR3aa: CASRYPGLATPDTQYF; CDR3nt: TGTGCCAGCAGGTATCCGGGACTAGCAACGCCAGATACGCAGTATTTT
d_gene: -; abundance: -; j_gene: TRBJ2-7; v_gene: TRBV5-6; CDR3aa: CASSTAYEQYF; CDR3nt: TGTGCCAGCAGCACAGCCTACGAGCAGTACTTC
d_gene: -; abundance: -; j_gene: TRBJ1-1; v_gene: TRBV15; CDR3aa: CATSREGNTEAFF; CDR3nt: TGTGCCACCAGCAGAGAAGGGAACACTGAAGCTTTCTTT
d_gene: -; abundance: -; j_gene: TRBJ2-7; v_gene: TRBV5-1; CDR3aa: CASSLGSTYEQYF; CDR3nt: TGCGCCAGCAGCTTGGGCAGCACCTACGAGCAGTACTTC
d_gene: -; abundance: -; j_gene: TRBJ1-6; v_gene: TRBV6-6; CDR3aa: CASSYASGDSPLHF; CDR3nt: TGTGCCAGCAGTTACGCCTCAGGTGATTCACCCCTCCACTTT
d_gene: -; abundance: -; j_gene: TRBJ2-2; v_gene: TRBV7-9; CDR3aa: CASSWGQEGTGELFF; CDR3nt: TGTGCCAGCAGCTGGGGTCAGGAAGGGACCGGGGAGCTGTTTTTT
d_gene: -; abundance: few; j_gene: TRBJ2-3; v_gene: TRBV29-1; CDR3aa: CSVAQKFTDTQYF; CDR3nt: TGCAGCGTTGCTCAGAAATTCACAGATACGCAGTATTTT
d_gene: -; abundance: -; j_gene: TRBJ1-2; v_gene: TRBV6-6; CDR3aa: CASSYSQAYGYTF; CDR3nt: TGTGCCAGCAGTTACTCGCAGGCCTATGGCTACACCTTC
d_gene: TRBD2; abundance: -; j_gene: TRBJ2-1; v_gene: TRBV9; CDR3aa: CASSPGELAGGEQFF; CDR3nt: TGTGCCAGCAGCCCCGGGGAACTAGCGGGGGGTGAGCAGTTCTTC
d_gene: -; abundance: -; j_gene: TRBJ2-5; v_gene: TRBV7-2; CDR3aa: CASSLDREETQYF; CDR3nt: TGTGCCAGCAGCTTAGATCGAGAAGAGACCCAGTACTTC
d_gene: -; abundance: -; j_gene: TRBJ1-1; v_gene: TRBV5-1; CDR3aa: CASSLVLGGMNTEAFF; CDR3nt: TGCGCCAGCAGCTTGGTCTTAGGGGGGATGAACACTGAAGCTTTCTTT
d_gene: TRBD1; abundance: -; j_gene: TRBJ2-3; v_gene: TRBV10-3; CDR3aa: CAISDRGTDTQYF; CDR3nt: TGTGCCATCAGTGACAGGGGGACAGATACGCAGTATTTT
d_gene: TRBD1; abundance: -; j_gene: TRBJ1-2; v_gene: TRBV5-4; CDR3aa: CASSQTGTDGYTF; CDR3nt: TGTGCCAGCAGCCAGACCGGGACAGATGGCTACACCTTC
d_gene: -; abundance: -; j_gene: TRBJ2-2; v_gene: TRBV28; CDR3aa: CASLGGGLPNTGELFF; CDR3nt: TGTGCCAGCTTAGGAGGAGGGCTACCGAACACCGGGGAGCTGTTTTTT
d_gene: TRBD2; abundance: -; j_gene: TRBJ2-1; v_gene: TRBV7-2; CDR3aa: CASSLDSGGARPGSFF; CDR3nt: TGTGCCAGCAGCTTAGATAGCGGGGGGGCTCGCCCAGGCTCGTTCTTC
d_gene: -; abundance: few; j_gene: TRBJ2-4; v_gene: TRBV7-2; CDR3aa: CASSAAVSGIQYF; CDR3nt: TGTGCCAGCAGCGCCGCCGTCAGTGGGATTCAGTACTTC
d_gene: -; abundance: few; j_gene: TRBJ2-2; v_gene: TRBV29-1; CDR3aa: CSVQGGGELFF; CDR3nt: TGCAGCGTACAGGGTGGGGGGGAGCTGTTTTTT
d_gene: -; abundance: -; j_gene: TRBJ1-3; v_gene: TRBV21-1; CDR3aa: CASIFGTGGLTSGNTIYF; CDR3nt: TGTGCCAGCATCTTTGGGACAGGGGGCTTAACGTCCGGAAACACCATATATTTT
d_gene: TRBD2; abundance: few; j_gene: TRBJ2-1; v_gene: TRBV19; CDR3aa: CASSLRGGSDEQFF; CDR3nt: TGTGCCAGTAGTCTCCGGGGAGGGAGTGATGAGCAGTTCTTC
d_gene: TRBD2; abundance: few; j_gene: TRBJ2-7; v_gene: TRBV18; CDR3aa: CASSQAGEQYF; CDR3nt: TGTGCCAGCTCACAAGCGGGGGAGCAGTACTTC
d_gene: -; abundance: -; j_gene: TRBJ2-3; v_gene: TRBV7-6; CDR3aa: CASSPHPRRGPGTDTQYF; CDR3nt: TGTGCCAGCAGCCCACATCCAAGACGCGGCCCGGGCACAGATACGCAGTATTTT
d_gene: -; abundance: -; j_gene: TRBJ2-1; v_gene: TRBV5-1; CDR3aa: CASSWRGIDEQFF; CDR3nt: TGCGCCAGCAGCTGGAGGGGGATCGATGAGCAGTTCTTC
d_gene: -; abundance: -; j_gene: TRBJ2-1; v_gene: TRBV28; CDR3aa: CASVPDPYREQFF; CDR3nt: TGTGCCAGCGTCCCGGACCCTTACAGGGAGCAGTTCTTC
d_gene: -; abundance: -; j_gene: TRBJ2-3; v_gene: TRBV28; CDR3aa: CASSTLTSFTDTQYF; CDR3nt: TGTGCCAGCAGCACTCTGACTTCTTTCACAGATACGCAGTATTTT
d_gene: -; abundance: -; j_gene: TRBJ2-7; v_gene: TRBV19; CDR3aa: CASSMNRLVSEQYF; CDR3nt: TGTGCCAGTAGTATGAACAGGTTGGTCTCCGAGCAGTACTTC
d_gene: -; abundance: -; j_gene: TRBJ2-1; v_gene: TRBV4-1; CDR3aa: CASSRDPTGEQFF; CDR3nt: TGCGCCAGCAGCCGGGACCCCACGGGAGAGCAGTTCTTC